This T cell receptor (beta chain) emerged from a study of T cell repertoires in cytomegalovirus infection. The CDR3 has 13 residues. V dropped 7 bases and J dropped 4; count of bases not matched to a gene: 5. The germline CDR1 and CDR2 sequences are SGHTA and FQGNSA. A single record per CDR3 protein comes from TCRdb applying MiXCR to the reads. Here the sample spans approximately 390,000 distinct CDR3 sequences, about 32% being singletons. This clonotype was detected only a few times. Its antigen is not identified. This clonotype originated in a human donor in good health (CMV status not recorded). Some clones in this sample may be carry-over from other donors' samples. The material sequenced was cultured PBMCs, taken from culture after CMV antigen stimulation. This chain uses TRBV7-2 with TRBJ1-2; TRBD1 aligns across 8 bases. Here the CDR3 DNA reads TGTGCCAGCACCGAGGGGACAGGCTATGGCTACACCTTC. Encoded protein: CASTEGTGYGYTF.